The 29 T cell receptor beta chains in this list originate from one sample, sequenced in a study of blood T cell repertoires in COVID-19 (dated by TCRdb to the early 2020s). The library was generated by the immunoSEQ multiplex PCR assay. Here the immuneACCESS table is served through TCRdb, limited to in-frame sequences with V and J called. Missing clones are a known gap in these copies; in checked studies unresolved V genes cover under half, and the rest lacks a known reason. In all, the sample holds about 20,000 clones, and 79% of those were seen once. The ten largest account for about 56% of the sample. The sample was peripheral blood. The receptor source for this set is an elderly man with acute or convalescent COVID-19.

The CDR3 DNA reads as TGTGCCAGCAGGGGACGGGGACAGGCCTACGAGCAGTACTTC. It encodes CASRGRGQAYEQYF. The chain carries TRBV28 and TRBJ2-7; 8 bases are shared with TRBD1. CDR3 length: 14 residues. CDR1 is MDHEN and CDR2 is SYDVKM in the germline V gene. V lost 6 bases to trimming and J lost 2 bases; unmatched junction nucleotides: 6.

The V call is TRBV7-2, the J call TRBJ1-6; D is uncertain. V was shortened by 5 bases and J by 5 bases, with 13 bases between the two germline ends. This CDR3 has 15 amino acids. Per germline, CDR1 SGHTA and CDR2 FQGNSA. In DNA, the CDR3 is TGTGCCAGCAGCCCGAGGAGGGATAATAATTCACCCCTCCACTTT. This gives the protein CASSPRRDNNSPLHF.

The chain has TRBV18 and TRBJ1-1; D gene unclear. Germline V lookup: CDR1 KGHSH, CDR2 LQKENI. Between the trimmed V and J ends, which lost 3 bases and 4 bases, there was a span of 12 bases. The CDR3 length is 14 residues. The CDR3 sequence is CASSPNRGGTEAFF. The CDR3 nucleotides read TGTGCCAGCTCACCGAACCGAGGTGGCACTGAAGCTTTCTTT.

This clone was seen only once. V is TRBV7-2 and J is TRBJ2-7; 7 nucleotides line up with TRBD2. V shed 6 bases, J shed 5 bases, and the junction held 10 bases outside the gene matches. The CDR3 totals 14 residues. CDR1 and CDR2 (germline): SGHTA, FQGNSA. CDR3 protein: CASRNSGRPHEQYF. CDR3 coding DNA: TGTGCCAGCAGGAATAGCGGGCGACCCCACGAGCAGTACTTC.

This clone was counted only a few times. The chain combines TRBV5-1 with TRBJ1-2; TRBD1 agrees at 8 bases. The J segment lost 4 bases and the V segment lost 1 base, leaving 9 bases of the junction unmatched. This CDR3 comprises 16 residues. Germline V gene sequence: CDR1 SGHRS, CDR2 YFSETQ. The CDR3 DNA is TGCGCCAGCAGCTTGTTATCGACAGGGGTGGGCTATGGCTACACCTTC. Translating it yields CASSLLSTGVGYGYTF.

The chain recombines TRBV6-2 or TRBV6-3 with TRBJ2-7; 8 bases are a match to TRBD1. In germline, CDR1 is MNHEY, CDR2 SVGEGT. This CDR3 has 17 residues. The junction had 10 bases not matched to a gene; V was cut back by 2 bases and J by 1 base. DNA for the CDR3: TGTGCCAGCAGTTACGTTCGTCGACAGGGGATGTCCTACGAGCAGTACTTC. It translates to CASSYVRRQGMSYEQYF.

For the CDR3, the DNA is TGTGCCAGCAGCTTAGCCCCCCCCGGGACATCTAGCACAGATACGCAGTATTTT. It codes for CASSLAPPGTSSTDTQYF. This chain links TRBV7-6 with TRBJ2-3; the D gene is possibly TRBD1 (6 bases). V was clipped by 0 bases and J by 0 bases, with 16 bases between them. Germline V CDR1 and CDR2: SGHVS, FNYEAQ. There are 18 residues in the CDR3. Full variable domain (remainder filled in from reference TRBV7-6 and TRBJ2-3): GAGVSQSPRYKVTKRGQDVALRCDPISGHVSLYWYRQALGQGPEFLTYFNYEAQQDKSGLPNDRFSAERPEGSISTLTIQRTEQRDSAMYRCASSLAPPGTSSTDTQYFGPGTRLTVL.

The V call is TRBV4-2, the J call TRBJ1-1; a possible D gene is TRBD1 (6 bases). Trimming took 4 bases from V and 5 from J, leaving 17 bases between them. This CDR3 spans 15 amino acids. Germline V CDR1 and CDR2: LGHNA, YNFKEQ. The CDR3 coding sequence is TGTGCCAGCAGCCCAAGACTACAGGGTAGGACTGAAGCTTTCTTT. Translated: CASSPRLQGRTEAFF.

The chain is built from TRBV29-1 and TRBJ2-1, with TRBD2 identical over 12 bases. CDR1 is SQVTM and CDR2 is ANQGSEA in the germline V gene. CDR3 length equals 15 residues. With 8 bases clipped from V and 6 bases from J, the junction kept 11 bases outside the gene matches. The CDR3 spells CSSKALAGGSNEQFF. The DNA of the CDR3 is TGCAGCTCAAAAGCCCTAGCGGGAGGGAGCAATGAGCAGTTCTTC.

CDR3 DNA sequence: TGCAGCGTTGGGGGGCAAGGCGGAAACACCATATATTTT. Residues: CSVGGQGGNTIYF. The chain carries TRBV29-1 and TRBJ1-3; D may be TRBD1 (6 bases). The CDR3 is made up of 13 amino acids. Germline V gene lookup returns CDR1 SQVTM and CDR2 ANQGSEA. V was pared by 4 bases and J by 4 bases, with 11 bases between.

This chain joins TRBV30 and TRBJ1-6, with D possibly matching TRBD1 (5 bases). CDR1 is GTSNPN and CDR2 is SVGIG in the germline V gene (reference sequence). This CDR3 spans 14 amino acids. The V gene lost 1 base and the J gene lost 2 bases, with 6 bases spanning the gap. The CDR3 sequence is CAWSGGAYNSPLHF. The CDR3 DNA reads TGTGCCTGGAGTGGGGGGGCCTATAATTCACCCCTCCACTTT.

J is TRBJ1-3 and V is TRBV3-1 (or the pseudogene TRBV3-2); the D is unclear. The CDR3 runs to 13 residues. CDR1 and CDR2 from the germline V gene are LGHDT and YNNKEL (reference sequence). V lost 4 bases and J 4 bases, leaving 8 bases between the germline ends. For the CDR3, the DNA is TGTGCCAGCAGCCCCCTTCCGGGAAACACCATATATTTT. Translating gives CASSPLPGNTIYF.

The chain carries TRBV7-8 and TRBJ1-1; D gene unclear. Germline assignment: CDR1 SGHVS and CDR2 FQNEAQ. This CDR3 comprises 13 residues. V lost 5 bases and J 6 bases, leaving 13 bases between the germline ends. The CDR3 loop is CASSLTTGSEAFF. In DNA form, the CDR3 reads TGTGCCAGCAGCCTAACGACTGGGTCTGAAGCTTTCTTT.

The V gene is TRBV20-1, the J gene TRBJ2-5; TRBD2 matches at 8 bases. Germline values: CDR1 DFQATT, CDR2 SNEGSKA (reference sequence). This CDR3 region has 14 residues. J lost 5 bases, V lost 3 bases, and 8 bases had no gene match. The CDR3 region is CSASRAGASETQYF. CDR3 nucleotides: TGCAGTGCTAGTCGAGCGGGAGCTAGCGAGACCCAGTACTTC.

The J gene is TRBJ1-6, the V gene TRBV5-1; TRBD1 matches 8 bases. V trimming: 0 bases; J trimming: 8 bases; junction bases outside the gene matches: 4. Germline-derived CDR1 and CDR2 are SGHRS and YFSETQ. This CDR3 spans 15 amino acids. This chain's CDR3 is CASSLETTGDSPLHF. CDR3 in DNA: TGCGCCAGCAGCTTGGAAACGACAGGGGATTCACCCCTCCACTTT.

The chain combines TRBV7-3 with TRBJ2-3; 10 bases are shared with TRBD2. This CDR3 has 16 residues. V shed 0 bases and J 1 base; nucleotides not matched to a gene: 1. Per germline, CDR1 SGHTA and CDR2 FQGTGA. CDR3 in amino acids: CASSLTGTSGTDTQYF. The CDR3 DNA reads TGTGCCAGCAGCTTAACCGGGACTAGCGGCACAGATACGCAGTATTTT.

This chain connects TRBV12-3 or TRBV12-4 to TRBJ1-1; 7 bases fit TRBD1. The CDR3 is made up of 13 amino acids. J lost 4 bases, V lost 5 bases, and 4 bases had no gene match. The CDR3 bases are TGTGCCAGCAGTCAGGGGGTTAGCACTGAAGCTTTCTTT. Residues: CASSQGVSTEAFF.

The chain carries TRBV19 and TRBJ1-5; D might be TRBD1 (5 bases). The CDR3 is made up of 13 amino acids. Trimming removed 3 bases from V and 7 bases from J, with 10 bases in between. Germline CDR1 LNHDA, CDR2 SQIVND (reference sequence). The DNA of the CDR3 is TGTGCCAGTAGTATTGTGGGGGGGCAGCCCCAGCATTTT. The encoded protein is CASSIVGGQPQHF.

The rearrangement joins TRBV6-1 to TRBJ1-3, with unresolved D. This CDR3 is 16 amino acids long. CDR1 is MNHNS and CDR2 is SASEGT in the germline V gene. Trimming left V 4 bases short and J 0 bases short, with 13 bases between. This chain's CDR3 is CASSVAQVSSGNTIYF. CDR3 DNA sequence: TGTGCCAGCAGTGTTGCTCAGGTTAGCTCTGGAAACACCATATATTTT.

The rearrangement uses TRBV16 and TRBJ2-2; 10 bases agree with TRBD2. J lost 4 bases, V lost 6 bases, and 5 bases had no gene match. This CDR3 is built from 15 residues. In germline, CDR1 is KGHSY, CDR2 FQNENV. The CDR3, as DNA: TGTGCCAGCAGTCTACTAGCGGGACCCACCGGGGAGCTGTTTTTT. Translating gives CASSLLAGPTGELFF.

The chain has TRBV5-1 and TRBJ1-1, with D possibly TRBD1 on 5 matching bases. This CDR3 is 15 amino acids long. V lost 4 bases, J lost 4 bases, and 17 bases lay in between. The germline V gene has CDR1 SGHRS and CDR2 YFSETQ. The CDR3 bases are TGCGCCAGCAGCCCCCGCTTGCAGGGAAGCACTGAAGCTTTCTTT. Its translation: CASSPRLQGSTEAFF. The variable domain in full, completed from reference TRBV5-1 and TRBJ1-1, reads KAGVTQTPRYLIKTRGQQVTLSCSPISGHRSVSWYQQTPGQGLQFLFEYFSETQRNKGNFPGRFSGRQFSNSRSEMNVSTLELGDSALYLCASSPRLQGSTEAFFGQGTRLTVV.

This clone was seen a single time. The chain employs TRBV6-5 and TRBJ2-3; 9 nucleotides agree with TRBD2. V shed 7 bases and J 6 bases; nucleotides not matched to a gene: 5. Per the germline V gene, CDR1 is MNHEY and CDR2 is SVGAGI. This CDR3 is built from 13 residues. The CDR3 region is CASNSGSSDTQYF. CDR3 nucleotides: TGTGCCAGCAATAGCGGGAGTTCCGATACGCAGTATTTT.

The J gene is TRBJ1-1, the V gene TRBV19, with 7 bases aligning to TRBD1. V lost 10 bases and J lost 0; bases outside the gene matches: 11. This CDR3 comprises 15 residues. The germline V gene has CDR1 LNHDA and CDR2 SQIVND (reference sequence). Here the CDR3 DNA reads TGTGCCACCCTGACAGGGTCCGGTGTGAACACTGAAGCTTTCTTT. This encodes CATLTGSGVNTEAFF.

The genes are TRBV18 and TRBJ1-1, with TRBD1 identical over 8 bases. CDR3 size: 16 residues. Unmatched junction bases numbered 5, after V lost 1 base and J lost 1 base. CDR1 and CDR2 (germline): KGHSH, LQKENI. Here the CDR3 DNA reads TGTGCCAGCTCACCACGGCCAGGGGGCCGGAACACTGAAGCTTTCTTT. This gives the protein CASSPRPGGRNTEAFF.

The CDR3 nucleotides read TGTGCCAGCACCAACCCCGGTAACTATGGCTACACCTTC. This translates into CASTNPGNYGYTF. The chain joins TRBV28 to TRBJ1-2; no clear D. Germline V lookup: CDR1 MDHEN, CDR2 SYDVKM. This CDR3 comprises 13 residues. V lost 7 bases, J lost 1 base, and 10 bases lay in between.

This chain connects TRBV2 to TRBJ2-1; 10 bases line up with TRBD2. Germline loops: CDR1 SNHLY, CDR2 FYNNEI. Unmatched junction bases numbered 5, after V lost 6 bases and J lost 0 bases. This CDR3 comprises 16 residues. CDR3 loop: CASSHGTSVSYNEQFF. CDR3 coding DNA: TGTGCCAGCAGCCACGGGACTAGCGTCTCCTACAATGAGCAGTTCTTC.

The CDR3 DNA reads TGTGCCAGCAGCTTGGCGGGATTCCCCGGCGCCTACGAGCAGTACTTC. As protein: CASSLAGFPGAYEQYF. The J gene is TRBJ2-7, the V gene TRBV5-5, with D possibly being TRBD2 (5 bases). This CDR3 contains 16 residues. V was cut by 0 bases and J by 2 bases, with 15 bases left in between. Germline V gives CDR1 SGHKS, CDR2 YYEKEE (reference sequence).

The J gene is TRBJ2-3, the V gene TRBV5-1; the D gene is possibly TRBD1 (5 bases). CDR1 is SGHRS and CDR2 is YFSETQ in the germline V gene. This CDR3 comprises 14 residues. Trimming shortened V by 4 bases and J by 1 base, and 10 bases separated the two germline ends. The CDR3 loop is CASSPGPRTDTQYF. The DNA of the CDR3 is TGCGCCAGCAGCCCAGGGCCCCGCACAGATACGCAGTATTTT.

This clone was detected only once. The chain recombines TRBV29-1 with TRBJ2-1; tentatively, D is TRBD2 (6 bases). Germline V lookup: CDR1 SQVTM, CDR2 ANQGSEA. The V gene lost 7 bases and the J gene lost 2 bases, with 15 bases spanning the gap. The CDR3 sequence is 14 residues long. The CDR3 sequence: CSGRALLAYNEQFF. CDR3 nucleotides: TGCAGCGGGAGGGCCCTTTTAGCCTACAATGAGCAGTTCTTC.